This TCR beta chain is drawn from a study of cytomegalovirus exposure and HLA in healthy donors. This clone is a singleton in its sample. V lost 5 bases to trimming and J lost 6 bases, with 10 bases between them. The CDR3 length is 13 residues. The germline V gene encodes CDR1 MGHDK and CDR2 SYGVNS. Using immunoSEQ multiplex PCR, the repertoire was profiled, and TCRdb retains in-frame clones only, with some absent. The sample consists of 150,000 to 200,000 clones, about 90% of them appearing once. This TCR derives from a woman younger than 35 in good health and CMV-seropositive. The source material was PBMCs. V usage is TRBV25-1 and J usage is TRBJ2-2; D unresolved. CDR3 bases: TGTGCCAGCAGTCCTATGAGTGCCGGGGAGCTGTTTTTT. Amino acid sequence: CASSPMSAGELFF.